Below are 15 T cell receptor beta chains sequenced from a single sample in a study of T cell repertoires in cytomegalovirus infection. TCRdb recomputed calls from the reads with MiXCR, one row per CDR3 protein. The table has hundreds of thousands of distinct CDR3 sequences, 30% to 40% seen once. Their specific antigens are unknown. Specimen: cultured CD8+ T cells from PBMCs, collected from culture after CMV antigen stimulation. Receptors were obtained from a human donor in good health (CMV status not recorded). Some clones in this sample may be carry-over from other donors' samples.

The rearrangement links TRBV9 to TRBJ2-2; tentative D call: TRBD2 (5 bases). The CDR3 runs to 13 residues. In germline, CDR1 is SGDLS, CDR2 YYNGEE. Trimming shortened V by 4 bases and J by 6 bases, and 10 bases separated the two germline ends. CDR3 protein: CASSPSSPGELFF. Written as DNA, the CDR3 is TGTGCCAGCAGCCCGTCTAGCCCCGGGGAGCTGTTTTTT.

The CDR3 protein is CASSLMGHEQYV. The CDR3 coding sequence is TGTGCCAGCAGCCTCATGGGGCACGAGCAGTACGTC. The chain couples TRBV28 to TRBJ2-7; TRBD1 might be the D (5 bases). Germline V gene data show CDR1 as MDHEN and CDR2 as SYDVKM. This CDR3 has 12 residues. Trimming shortened V by 6 bases and J by 5 bases, and 11 bases separated the two germline ends.

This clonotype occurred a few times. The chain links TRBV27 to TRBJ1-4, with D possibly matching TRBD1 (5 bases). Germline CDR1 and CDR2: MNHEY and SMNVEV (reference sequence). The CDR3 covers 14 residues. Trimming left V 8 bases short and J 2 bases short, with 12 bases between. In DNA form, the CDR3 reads TGTGCCAGCGGGTTAGGGGTGACTAATGAAAAACTGTTTTTT. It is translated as CASGLGVTNEKLFF.

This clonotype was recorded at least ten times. The CDR3 DNA is TGCGCCAGCAGCCGCCAGCCGGGACTAGCGGGGGGACGGGGCCAAGAGACCCAGTACTTC. It encodes CASSRQPGLAGGRGQETQYF. This sequence joins TRBV4-1 and TRBJ2-5; 15 bases map to TRBD2. The V gene end was trimmed by 4 bases and the J gene end by 1 base; junction bases not matched to a gene: 13. The CDR3 extends over 20 amino acids. CDR1 and CDR2 from the germline V gene are MGHRA and YSYEKL.

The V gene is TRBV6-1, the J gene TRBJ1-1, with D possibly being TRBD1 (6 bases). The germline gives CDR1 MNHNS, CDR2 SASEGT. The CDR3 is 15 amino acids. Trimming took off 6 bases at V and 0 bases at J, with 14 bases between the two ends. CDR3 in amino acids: CASRGTWPLNTEAFF. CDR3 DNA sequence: TGTGCCAGCAGGGGGACATGGCCCTTGAACACTGAAGCTTTCTTT.

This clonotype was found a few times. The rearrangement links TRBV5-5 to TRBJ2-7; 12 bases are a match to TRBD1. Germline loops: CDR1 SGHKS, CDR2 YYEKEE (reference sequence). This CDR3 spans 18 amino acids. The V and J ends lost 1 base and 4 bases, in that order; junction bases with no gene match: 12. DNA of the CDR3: TGTGCCAGCAGCTTGTTCTTCCGGGACAGGGGGCTGGAGTACGAGCAGTACTTC. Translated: CASSLFFRDRGLEYEQYF.

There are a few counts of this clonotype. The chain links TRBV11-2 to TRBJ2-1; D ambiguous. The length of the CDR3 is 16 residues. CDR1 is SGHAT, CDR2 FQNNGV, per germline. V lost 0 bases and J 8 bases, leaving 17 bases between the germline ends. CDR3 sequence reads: CASSLDLDAWLHEQFF. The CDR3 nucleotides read TGTGCCAGCAGCTTAGATTTGGACGCCTGGCTCCATGAGCAGTTCTTC.

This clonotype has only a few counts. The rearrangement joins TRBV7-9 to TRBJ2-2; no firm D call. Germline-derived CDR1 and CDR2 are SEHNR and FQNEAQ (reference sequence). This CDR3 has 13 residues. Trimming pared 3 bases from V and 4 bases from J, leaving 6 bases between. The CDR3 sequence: CASSLPATGELFF. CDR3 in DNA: TGTGCCAGCAGCTTGCCCGCCACCGGGGAGCTGTTTTTT.

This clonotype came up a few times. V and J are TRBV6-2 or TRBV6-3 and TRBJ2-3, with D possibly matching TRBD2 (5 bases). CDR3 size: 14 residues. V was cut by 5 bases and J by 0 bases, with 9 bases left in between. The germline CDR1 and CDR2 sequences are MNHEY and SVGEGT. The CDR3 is CASSLPGSTDTQYF. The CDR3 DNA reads TGTGCCAGCAGTCTACCGGGGAGCACAGATACGCAGTATTTT.

CDR3 sequence reads: CASSPPPGRELFF. In DNA, the CDR3 is TGTGCCAGCAGCCCCCCCCCGGGCAGGGAGCTGTTTTTT. The chain combines TRBV7-9 with TRBJ2-2; D is undetermined. Trimming cost V 5 bases and J 9 bases, with 13 bases left between them. The CDR3 extends over 13 amino acids. The germline V gene encodes CDR1 SEHNR and CDR2 FQNEAQ (reference sequence).

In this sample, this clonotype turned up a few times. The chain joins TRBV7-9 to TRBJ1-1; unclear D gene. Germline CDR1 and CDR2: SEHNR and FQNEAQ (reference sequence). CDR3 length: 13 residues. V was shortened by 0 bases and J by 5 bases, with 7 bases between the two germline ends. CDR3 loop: CASSLALSTEAFF. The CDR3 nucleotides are TGTGCCAGCAGCTTAGCCCTCAGTACTGAAGCTTTCTTT.

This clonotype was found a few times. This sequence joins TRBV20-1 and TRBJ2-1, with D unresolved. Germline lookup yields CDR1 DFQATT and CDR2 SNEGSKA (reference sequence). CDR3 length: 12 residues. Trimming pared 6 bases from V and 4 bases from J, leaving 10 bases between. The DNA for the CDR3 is TGCAGTGCCCTTGACCCTTACAATGAGCAGTTCTTC. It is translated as CSALDPYNEQFF.

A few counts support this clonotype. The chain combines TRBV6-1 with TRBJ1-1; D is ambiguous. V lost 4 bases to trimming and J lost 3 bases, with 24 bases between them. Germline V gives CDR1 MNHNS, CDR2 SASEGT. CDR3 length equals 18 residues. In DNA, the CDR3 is TGTGCCAGCAGTGCCTCCAGAGAGGCGACGTTACGGCACACTGAAGCTTTCTTT. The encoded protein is CASSASREATLRHTEAFF.

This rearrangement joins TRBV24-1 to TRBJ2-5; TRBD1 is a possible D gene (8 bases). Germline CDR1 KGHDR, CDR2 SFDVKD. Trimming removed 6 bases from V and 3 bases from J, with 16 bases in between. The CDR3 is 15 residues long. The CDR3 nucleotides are TGTGCCACCAGTACCAGACAGGGGAGGGAAGAGACCCAGTACTTC. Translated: CATSTRQGREETQYF.

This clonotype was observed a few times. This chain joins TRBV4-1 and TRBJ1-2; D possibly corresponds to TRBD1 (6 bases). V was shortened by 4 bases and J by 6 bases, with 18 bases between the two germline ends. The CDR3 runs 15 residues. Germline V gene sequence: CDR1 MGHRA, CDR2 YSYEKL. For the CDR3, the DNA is TGCGCCAGCAGCCCCCCCTCCGGGACACCAAATGGCTACACCTTC. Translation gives CASSPPSGTPNGYTF.